The source of this TCR beta chain is a study of cytomegalovirus exposure and HLA in healthy donors. Study conclusions and caveats: Presence/absence analyses treated sequencing depth as roughly uniform across donors.

Primers for the PCR totalled 60 Vbeta and 13 Jbeta. Sequencing was performed with immunoSEQ multiplex PCR; in TCRdb, only in-frame clones are kept and a portion is missing. The data contain about 120,000 clones, roughly four fifths of them singletons. This clone has more than one count but fewer than ten. Its specificity is not known. Regarding donors, all were healthy bone marrow donors. This receptor was identified in a man in his fifties or sixties in good health and CMV-seropositive. The sample taken for sequencing was PBMCs.

Here the CDR3 DNA reads TGTGCCAGCAGCTTGTCAGTGGAGGCCACCTACGAGCAGTACTTC. Amino acid sequence: CASSLSVEATYEQYF. The genes are TRBV5-4 and TRBJ2-7; tentative D call: TRBD2 (5 bases). Germline V lookup: CDR1 SGHNT, CDR2 YYREEE (reference sequence). The CDR3 totals 15 residues. With 1 base removed from V and 2 bases from J, the gap between germline ends came to 13 bases.